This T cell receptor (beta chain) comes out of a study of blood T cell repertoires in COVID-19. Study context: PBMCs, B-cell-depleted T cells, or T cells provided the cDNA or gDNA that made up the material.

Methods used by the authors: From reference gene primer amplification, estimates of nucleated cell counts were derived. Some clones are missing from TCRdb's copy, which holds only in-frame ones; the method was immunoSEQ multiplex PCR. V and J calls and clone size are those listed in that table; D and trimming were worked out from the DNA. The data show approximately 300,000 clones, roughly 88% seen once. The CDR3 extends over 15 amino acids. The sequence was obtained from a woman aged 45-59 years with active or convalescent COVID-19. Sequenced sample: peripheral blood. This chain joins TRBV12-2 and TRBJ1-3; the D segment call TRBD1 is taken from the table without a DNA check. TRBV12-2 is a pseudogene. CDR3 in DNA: TGTGCAGGAAGTGGGCAGGCAGGCTCTGGAAACACCATATATTTT. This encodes CAGSGQAGSGNTIYF.